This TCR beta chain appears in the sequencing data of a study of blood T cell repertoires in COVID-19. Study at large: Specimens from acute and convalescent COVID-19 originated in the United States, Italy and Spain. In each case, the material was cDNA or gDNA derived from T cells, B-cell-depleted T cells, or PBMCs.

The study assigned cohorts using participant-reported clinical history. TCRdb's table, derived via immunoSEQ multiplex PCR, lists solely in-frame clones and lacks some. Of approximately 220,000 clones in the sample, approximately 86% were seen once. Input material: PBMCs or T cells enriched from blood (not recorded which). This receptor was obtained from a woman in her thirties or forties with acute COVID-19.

The CDR3 DNA sequence: TGTGCCAGCAGCTTGTTACAGGGGTATTCCGAGACCCAGTACTTC. Translating gives CASSLLQGYSETQYF. The chain combines TRBV7-7 with TRBJ2-5; 7 bases are a match to TRBD1. With V trimmed by 3 bases and J by 5 bases, 9 bases remained unmatched. CDR1 and CDR2 (germline): SSHAT, FNYEAQ (reference sequence). The CDR3 contains 15 residues. Using reference TRBV7-7 and TRBJ2-5 for the parts outside the CDR3, the full variable domain is GAGVSQSPRYKVTKRGQDVTLRCDPISSHATLYWYQQALGQGPEFLTYFNYEAQPDKSGLPSDRFSAERPEGSISTLTIQRTEQRDSAMYRCASSLLQGYSETQYFGPGTRLLVL.